This T cell receptor beta chain was obtained from a study of blood T cell repertoires in COVID-19. Sequencing used immunoSEQ multiplex PCR; TCRdb keeps in-frame clones, though not all of them. The table lists fewer than 300,000 clones, roughly 80% of them singletons. CDR1 and CDR2 (germline): LGHNA, YNFKEQ. Trimming removed 4 bases at V and 10 bases at J, with 26 bases between. This CDR3 is built from 17 residues. This study enrolled people aged about 18 to 100 from approximately 25 US geographic areas. The chain links TRBV4-2 to TRBJ2-4; TRBD2 is a possible D gene (6 bases). The material sequenced was PBMCs or T cells enriched from blood (not recorded which). This TCR derives from a man aged 35 to 55 who had been exposed to COVID-19. In nucleotides, the CDR3 is TGTGCCAGCAGCCTACTTGGACTTACTAGCCAAAATGGGATTCAGTACTTC. It specifies CASSLLGLTSQNGIQYF.